The present entry profiles one T cell receptor (beta chain) with its context. Its antigen remains unidentified. The CDR3 length is 18 residues. Germline values: CDR1 MNHEY, CDR2 SMNVEV (reference sequence). The J segment lost 2 bases and the V segment lost 6 bases, leaving 17 bases of the junction unmatched. This entry belongs to a study of T cells in tuberculosis. Study summary: Sequenced TCRs come from CD1B-GMM tetramer-binding T cells. Within 7 days of starting treatment, or before, PBMC were stored. The study, taken as a whole, reports: Smaller distances to GMM-specific TCRs suggested their expansion in active tuberculosis. Samples were chosen by availability of cryopreserved specimens.

TCRdb's copy holds only in-frame clones and misses some; the assay was immunoSEQ multiplex PCR. The table lists about 40,000 clones, around 94% of them singletons. Time point defined: new active TB diagnosis, blood taken before or within 7 days of starting treatment. The J gene is TRBJ2-7, the V gene TRBV27; 9 nucleotides agree with TRBD1. The clonotype originates from an adult with tuberculosis. The material sequenced was PBMCs, taken at tuberculosis diagnosis. The CDR3 nucleotides read TGTGCCAGCAGACAGGCCGGGACAGGGTGGGTAGGGGCCTACGAGCAGTACTTC. It specifies CASRQAGTGWVGAYEQYF.